Given below is one TCR beta chain in context. The antigen remains unidentified. One end of the junction is discordant with germline, which a read error may explain. CDR1 SGHTA and CDR2 FQGNSA come from the germline V gene. The CDR3 consists of 14 residues. These data belong to a study of T-cell reconstitution after alpha-beta-depleted transplantation in children. Findings and limits, study-wide: Roughly two months post-transplant, alpha-beta T cells reportedly originated from several hundred graft clones that had expanded.

The library targeted TCRbeta and was prepared with unique molecular identifiers. Each CDR3 protein gets one entry after TCRdb re-called the PCR reads with MiXCR. The sample holds fewer than 350,000 distinct CDR3 sequences, around a tenth seen once. Material: peripheral blood, obtained 180 days after TCRalphabeta/CD19-depleted stem cell transplant. The chain is built from TRBV7-2 and TRBJ1-4, with 10 bases that match TRBD1. The clonotype originates from a male patient aged 2 to 10 who had a stem cell transplant for chronic granulomatous disease, so the T cells may come from the graft donor. CDR3 amino acids: CASSRDRGNVKLFF. In nucleotides, the CDR3 is TGTGCCAGCAGTCGGGACAGGGGAAATGTAAAACTTTTTTTT.